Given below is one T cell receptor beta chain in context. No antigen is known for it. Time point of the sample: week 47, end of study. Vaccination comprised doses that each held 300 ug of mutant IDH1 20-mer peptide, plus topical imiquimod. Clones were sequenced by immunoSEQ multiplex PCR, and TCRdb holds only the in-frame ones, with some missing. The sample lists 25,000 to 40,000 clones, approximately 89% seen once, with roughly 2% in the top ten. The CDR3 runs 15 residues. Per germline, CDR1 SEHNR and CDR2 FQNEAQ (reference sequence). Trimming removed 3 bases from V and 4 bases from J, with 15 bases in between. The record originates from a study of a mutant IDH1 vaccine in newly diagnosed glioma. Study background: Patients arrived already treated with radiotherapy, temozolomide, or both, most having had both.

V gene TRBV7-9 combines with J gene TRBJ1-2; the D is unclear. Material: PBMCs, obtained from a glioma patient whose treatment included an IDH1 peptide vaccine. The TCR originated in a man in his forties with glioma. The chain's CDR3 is CASSFQYVSSYGYTF. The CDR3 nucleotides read TGTGCCAGCAGCTTTCAGTACGTCAGTAGCTATGGCTACACCTTC.